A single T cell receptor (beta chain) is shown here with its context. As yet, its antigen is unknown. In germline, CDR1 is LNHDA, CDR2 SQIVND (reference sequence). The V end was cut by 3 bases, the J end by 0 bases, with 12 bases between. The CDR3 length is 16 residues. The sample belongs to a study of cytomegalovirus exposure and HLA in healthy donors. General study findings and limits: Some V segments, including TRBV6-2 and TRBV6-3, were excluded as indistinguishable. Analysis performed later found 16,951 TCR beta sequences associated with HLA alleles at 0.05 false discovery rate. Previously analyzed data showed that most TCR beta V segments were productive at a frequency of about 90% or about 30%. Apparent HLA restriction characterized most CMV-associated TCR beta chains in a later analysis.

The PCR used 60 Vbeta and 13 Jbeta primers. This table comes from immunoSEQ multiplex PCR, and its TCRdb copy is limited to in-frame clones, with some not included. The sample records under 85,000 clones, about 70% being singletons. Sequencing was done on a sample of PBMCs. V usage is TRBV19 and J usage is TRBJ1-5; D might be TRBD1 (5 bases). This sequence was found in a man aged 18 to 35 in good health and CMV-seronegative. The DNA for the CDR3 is TGTGCCAGTAGTATTATGGGGCGTTATAGCAATCAGCCCCAGCATTTT. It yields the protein CASSIMGRYSNQPQHF.